Below, 10 T cell receptor beta chains from the same sample are listed, as sequenced in a study of tumor-infiltrating lymphocytes in primary liver carcinoma. A primer in the constant region served to generate TCR beta cDNA from 500 ng of total RNA. A slightly modified ARM-PCR protocol with three nested multiplex PCR rounds produced these TCR beta libraries. Forward primers for TRBV1-TRBV30 and a C-beta reverse primer served the first two PCR rounds, at around 9 cycles each. TCRdb processed the multiplex PCR reads anew with MiXCR; each CDR3 protein has one entry. Of about 210,000 distinct CDR3 sequences in the sample, approximately 86% were seen once. The source material, about 17-31 mg of unsorted bulk tissue, was used to co-extract RNA and DNA. The sample was tumor tissue from primary liver carcinoma. The receptors here all came from a man aged 40-50 years with primary liver carcinoma and hepatitis B virus infection.

Note on this clonotype: The conserved final phenylalanine or tryptophan is absent from the CDR3, which likely points to a read error. The chain combines TRBV29-1 with TRBJ2-2; 9 bases map to TRBD1. There are 14 residues in the CDR3. Germline assignment: CDR1 SQVTM and CDR2 ANQGSEA. CDR3 amino acids: CGVGTGPNIGELFL. DNA for the CDR3: TGCGGCGTTGGGACAGGGCCAAACATTGGGGAGCTGTTTTTG.

On this clonotype: Given the absence of the conserved phenylalanine or tryptophan at the CDR3 end, a read error is likely. V gene TRBV10-3 combines with J gene TRBJ1-5, with 7 bases lining up with TRBD1. The CDR3 is 13 residues long. The germline gives CDR1 ENHRY, CDR2 SYGVKD. CDR3 amino acids: CDTTGTDQAPQHS. As DNA, the CDR3 is TGTGACACGACCGGGACAGACCAGGCACCCCAGCATTCT.

Points on this clonotype: With a much larger clone just one base away, this may be a read error. Because it lacks the conserved phenylalanine or tryptophan at the end, this CDR3 is likely a read error. It is unclear where the CDR3 begins or ends on the DNA, so no DNA is shown, and the CDR3 is as TCRdb lists it. The chain uses TRBV21-1 and TRBJ1-1; the table assigns TRBD1, which was not confirmed against the DNA. TRBV21-1 is classified as a pseudogene. The CDR3 is 15 amino acids in total, end residues counted. The CDR3 protein is CASSVRQGGNTEAFY.

As regards this clonotype: The junction shows a germline mismatch at one end, possibly a read error. V gene TRBV10-3 combines with J gene TRBJ2-2; D tentatively reads TRBD1 or TRBD2 (5 bases each). Germline CDR1 reads ENHRY; CDR2 reads SYGVKD. The CDR3 spans 16 residues. CDR3 loop: CAISLGRNLCTGELFF. In DNA form, the CDR3 reads TGTGCCATCAGTCTGGGACGTAACTTATGCACCGGGGAGTTGTTTTTT.

Concerning this clonotype itself: The final CDR3 position lacks the conserved phenylalanine or tryptophan, pointing to a likely read error. J is TRBJ2-2 and V is TRBV12-3 or TRBV12-4; TRBD2 agrees at 8 bases. CDR3 length: 14 amino acids. CDR3 amino acids: CASGRGTSYRELFL. CDR3 coding DNA: TGTGCCAGCGGTAGGGGGACTAGTTACCGGGAACTGTTTCTT.

The chain recombines TRBV12-3 or TRBV12-4 with TRBJ1-5; TRBD1 matches 9 bases. Trimming at V came to 6 bases and at J to 5 bases, leaving 11 bases not matched to a gene. The CDR3 has 16 residues. DNA for the CDR3: TGTGCCAGCAGAAACTCACAGGGGGCCGCTTATCAGCCCCAGCATTTT. Amino acids: CASRNSQGAAYQPQHF.

This clonotype appeared once. Its ends do not fully match the called genes, so a read error is possible. The chain joins TRBV29-1 to TRBJ2-1, with 7 positions matching TRBD2. Per germline, CDR1 SQVTM and CDR2 ANQGSEA. The CDR3 is made up of 12 amino acids. The CDR3 sequence: CSVEGGGCEQFF. Here the CDR3 DNA reads TGCAGCGTTGAGGGGGGAGGGTGCGAGCAATTCTTC.

About this clonotype itself: The junction departs from the called germline gene at one end, perhaps through a read error. This chain uses TRBV6-5 with TRBJ2-1; D uncertain. The CDR3 length is 16 residues. The germline V gene encodes CDR1 MNHEY and CDR2 SVGAGI. The chain's CDR3 is CASSSSMSASYNQQFF. CDR3 nucleotide sequence: TGTGCCAGCAGTTCCTCTATGAGCGCATCCTACAATCAGCAGTTCTTC.

A remark on this clonotype: The junction departs from germline at one end; a sequencing error may be responsible. The chain links TRBV6-2 or TRBV6-3 to TRBJ2-5; D may be TRBD1 or TRBD2 (5 bases each). CDR1 and CDR2 from the germline V gene are MNHEY and SVGEGT. The CDR3 has 15 residues. In DNA form, the CDR3 reads TGTGCCAGCAGTCGGGCGTCCAGGGAGATGGAGACGCAGTACTTC. Translation: CASSRASREMETQYF.

To note about this clonotype: The CDR3 carries no conserved terminal phenylalanine or tryptophan, so it likely arises from a read error. The V gene is TRBV5-1, the J gene TRBJ2-1, with 7 bases lining up with TRBD1. Germline CDR1 and CDR2: SGHRS and YFSETQ. The CDR3 runs to 12 residues. Trimming cost V 3 bases and J 12 bases; bases outside gene matches: 6. CDR3 nucleotide sequence: TGCGCCAGCAGCTCCTACAGGGGCGGGCAGTTCTAC. This sequence encodes CASSSYRGGQFY.